This T cell receptor (beta chain) was sequenced for a study of neurological immune-mediated disorders. As for this clonotype: One end of the junction is discordant with germline, which a read error may explain.

TCRdb re-analysed the 5' RACE reads in MiXCR, keeping a single row per CDR3 protein. This sample has some 30,000 distinct CDR3 sequences, with approximately 15% found just once. CDR1 SGHTA and CDR2 FQGNSA come from the germline V gene. CDR3 length: 14 residues. As for time point: technical triplicate 3. The source of this sequence is a female donor with HTLV-1-associated myelopathy (HAM/TSP). The chain couples TRBV7-2 to TRBJ2-3; 7 bases align to TRBD2. The sequencing input was CD4+ T cells from blood. CDR3 DNA sequence: TGTTCCAGTAACGACGGGGGGAGCACAGATACGCAGTATTTT. It translates to CSSNDGGSTDTQYF.